This TCR beta chain came from a study of graft-versus-host responses after intestinal transplantation. For the study at large: Recipients had multivisceral, liver-intestinal, or isolated intestinal transplants. Every one of the recipients received anti-thymocyte globulin induction and afterwards took tacrolimus and steroids for roughly three years. General study points: Clonal ratios of graft-versus-host to host-versus-graft in allografts were high for patients exhibiting graft-donor T cell macrochimerism. Marrow from the recipient contained GvH clones, some of which had appeared first in ileum or blood.

CDR3 size: 12 residues. Unmatched junction bases numbered 5, after V lost 6 bases and J lost 6 bases. Germline V gives CDR1 MDHEN, CDR2 SYDVKM. This table comes from immunoSEQ multiplex PCR, and its TCRdb copy is limited to in-frame clones, with some not included. The sample lists roughly 99,000 clones, roughly 87% occurring once. Note on this clone: The antigen is undetermined.

The specimen comprised unstimulated CD4+ T cells sorted from spleen or lymph node cells, sampled before transplant. This sequence originates from a human donor who was the organ donor for an intestinal transplant. The gene calls are TRBV28 and TRBJ2-7, with 7 bases aligning to TRBD1. The CDR3 DNA sequence: TGTGCCAGCAGGCCAGGGGGTACCGAGCAGTACTTC. Its translation: CASRPGGTEQYF.